These T cell receptor beta chains were read from a single sample in a study of T cells after yellow fever vaccination. TCRdb re-called the 5' RACE reads with MiXCR, one entry per CDR3 protein. The sample gives 300,000 to 350,000 distinct CDR3 sequences, roughly a tenth of which show up once; approximately 3.3% is in the top ten. The source was CD4+ T cells sorted from PBMCs, collected 45 days after the yellow fever booster vaccination. The source is a man in his late teens or twenties who received the YFV17D yellow fever vaccine. Each CDR3 is given with its conserved first and last residue. The order of the fields is D gene, J gene, V gene, clone size, CDR3 DNA, CDR3 protein. The D gene is left open where the match is weak. Rows may omit the clone size; those that give it use once, few, many or a size class.

TRBD2 | TRBJ2-3 | TRBV5-6 | few | TGTGCCAGCAGCTTGGTGTCTAGCGGGGGGGAGTATTTT | CASSLVSSGGEYF
- | TRBJ2-2 | TRBV20-1 | few | TGCAGTGCTAGATCGGGCCGGATGGCCGGGGAGCTGTTTTTT | CSARSGRMAGELFF
- | TRBJ1-1 | TRBV7-2 | - | TGTGCCAGCAGCCGGACGTACAACACTGAAGCTTTCTTT | CASSRTYNTEAFF
- | TRBJ1-2 | TRBV5-1 | - | TGCGCCAGCAGCTTGGCGCAGGGGTTTCATGGCTACACCTTC | CASSLAQGFHGYTF
- | TRBJ2-3 | TRBV7-9 | few | TGTGCCAGCAGCTTCGACCAAATCGGCACAGATACGCAGTATTTT | CASSFDQIGTDTQYF
TRBD1 | TRBJ2-3 | TRBV10-1 | - | TGCGCCAGCAGTGAGTCGACAGGGCCAAATATATGCACGCAGTATTTT | CASSESTGPNICTQYF
- | TRBJ2-7 | TRBV12-3/TRBV12-4 | many | TGTGCCAGCAGTTTCGGGACGCAGCTTAGAGAGGGGTACTTC | CASSFGTQLREGYF
- | TRBJ2-3 | TRBV2 | few | TGTGCCAGCAGTGAGAGCGCCCACACAGATACGCAGTATTTT | CASSESAHTDTQYF
TRBD1 | TRBJ2-3 | TRBV7-9 | - | TGTGCCAGCAGCTCCGGACAGGGGCAGTCAGATACGCAGTATTTT | CASSSGQGQSDTQYF
- | TRBJ2-4 | TRBV11-2 | few | TGTGCCAGCACCCTCGGACGGTCATATGGAGCCAAAAACATTCAGTACTTC | CASTLGRSYGAKNIQYF
- | TRBJ2-7 | TRBV19 | - | TGTGCCAGTAGCCCCACTCAGGGCCCCCTTAACTGGGAGTACTTC | CASSPTQGPLNWEYF
- | TRBJ2-2 | TRBV7-2 | - | TGTGCCAGCAGCTTTTTCCCGGTAGGCGGGGAGCTGTTTTTT | CASSFFPVGGELFF
- | TRBJ2-4 | TRBV12-5 | many | TGTGCTAGTGGTTTAGGGACTCCAGCCAAAAACATTCAGTACTTC | CASGLGTPAKNIQYF
TRBD1 | TRBJ2-5 | TRBV7-2 | - | TGTGCCAGCAGCACCGGGACAGCAAAAGAGACCCAGTACTTC | CASSTGTAKETQYF
- | TRBJ1-1 | TRBV20-1 | - | TGCAGTGCTAGTTCGGGGGGTTATAACACTGAAGCTTTCTTT | CSASSGGYNTEAFF
TRBD2 | TRBJ2-1 | TRBV20-1 | - | TGCAGTGCTAGGGGGGGGCCCGGGGGGGCGGTCAATGAGCAGTTCTTC | CSARGGPGGAVNEQFF
- | TRBJ1-1 | TRBV4-3 | few | TGCGCCAGCAGCCAAGATCGGGGCGCTCTAGTTCGAGCTTTCTTT | CASSQDRGALVRAFF
- | TRBJ1-1 | TRBV10-3 | few | TGTGCCATCAGTAAAGAACAGGTGAACACTGAAGCTTTCTTT | CAISKEQVNTEAFF
- | TRBJ2-7 | TRBV12-3/TRBV12-4 | many | TGTGCCAGCAGTTTTCCGGGCCCGGGGCGGGAGCAGTACTTC | CASSFPGPGREQYF
- | TRBJ2-3 | TRBV12-3/TRBV12-4 | - | TGTGCCAGCACCCAAGGCACAGATACGCAGTATTTT | CASTQGTDTQYF
- | TRBJ2-3 | TRBV10-3 | - | TGTGCCATCAGTCGTGCAGATACGCAGTATTTT | CAISRADTQYF
TRBD1 | TRBJ1-1 | TRBV3-1 | few | TGTGCCAGCACCCTAATGACAGGGGCCACTGAAGCTTTCTTT | CASTLMTGATEAFF
TRBD2 | TRBJ2-1 | TRBV29-1 | few | TGCAGCGCGGGTCCGGGACTAGCGGCCACGGGGGAGCAGTTCTTC | CSAGPGLAATGEQFF
- | TRBJ2-7 | TRBV5-1 | many | TGCGCCAGCAGCTTGGGACAGGCCGAGCAGTACTTC | CASSLGQAEQYF
TRBD2 | TRBJ2-5 | TRBV7-3 | - | TGTGCCAGCAGCCCCGGGACTAGCGCGCAAGAGACCCAGTACTTC | CASSPGTSAQETQYF
- | TRBJ1-1 | TRBV4-3 | many | TGCGCCAGCAGCCAAGATATAGGGCAGGTCAAGAACACTGAAGCTTTCTTT | CASSQDIGQVKNTEAFF
- | TRBJ2-3 | TRBV7-9 | - | TGTGCCAGCAGCTATACGGGTTCTAGCACAGATACGCAGTATTTT | CASSYTGSSTDTQYF
- | TRBJ1-4 | TRBV28 | - | TGTGCCAGCAGTTTAGGCGCTGGTGAAAAACTGTTTTTT | CASSLGAGEKLFF
- | TRBJ2-3 | TRBV7-3 | many | TGTGCCAGCAGCTTATTGCCGGGGATGGGCACAGATACGCAGTATTTT | CASSLLPGMGTDTQYF